Detailed here is one TCR beta chain. Its antigen remains unknown. The sample comes from a study of OX40 agonist ivuxolimab in advanced cancers. In the study overall: Intravenous ivuxolimab was administered to patients every 2 weeks at 0.01 to 10 mg/kg. The study enrolled dose-escalation patients with hepatocellular carcinoma, melanoma, renal cell or head and neck cancer. Study-wide points: At doses 0.1 to 3.0 mg/kg, CD4+ and CD8+ clones expanded.

The assay was immunoSEQ multiplex PCR, and TCRdb's table has in-frame clones only and misses some. The sample records around 70,000 clones, approximately 83% being singletons. The origin of this receptor is an adult with an advanced solid tumor such as melanoma, head and neck, liver or kidney cancer. The sample here was CD4+ or CD8+ T cells sorted from blood, taken in a trial of the OX40 agonist ivuxolimab.

As DNA, the CDR3 is TGTGCCAGCTCACCCTCCGGGACAACCTACGAGCAGTACTTC. Translated, it gives CASSPSGTTYEQYF. The chain links TRBV18 to TRBJ2-7, with D maybe TRBD1 (6 bases). The V gene's germline CDR1 is KGHSH and CDR2 LQKENI. The V and J ends lost 3 bases and 2 bases respectively, with 11 bases between them. The CDR3 is 14 amino acids.